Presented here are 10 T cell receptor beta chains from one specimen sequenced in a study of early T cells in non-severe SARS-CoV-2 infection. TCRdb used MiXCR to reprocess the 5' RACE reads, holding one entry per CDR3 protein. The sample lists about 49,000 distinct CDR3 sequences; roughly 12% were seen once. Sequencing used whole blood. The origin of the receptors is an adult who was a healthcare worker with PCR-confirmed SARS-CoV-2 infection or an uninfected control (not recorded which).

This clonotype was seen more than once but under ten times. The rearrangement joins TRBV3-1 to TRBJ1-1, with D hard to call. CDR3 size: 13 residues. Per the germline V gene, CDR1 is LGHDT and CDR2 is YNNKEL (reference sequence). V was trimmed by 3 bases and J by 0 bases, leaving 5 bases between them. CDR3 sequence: CASSQIMNTEAFF. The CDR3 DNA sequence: TGTGCCAGCAGCCAGATAATGAACACTGAAGCTTTCTTT.

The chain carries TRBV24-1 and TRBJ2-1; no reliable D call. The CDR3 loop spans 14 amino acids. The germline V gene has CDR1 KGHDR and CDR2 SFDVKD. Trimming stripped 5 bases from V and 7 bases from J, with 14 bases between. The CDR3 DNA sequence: TGTGCCACCAGTGTCGGCGCTACTGGAAATGAGCAGTTCTTC. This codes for CATSVGATGNEQFF.

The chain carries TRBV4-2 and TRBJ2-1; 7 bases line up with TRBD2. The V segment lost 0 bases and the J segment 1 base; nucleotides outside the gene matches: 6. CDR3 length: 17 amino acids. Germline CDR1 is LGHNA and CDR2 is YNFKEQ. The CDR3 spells CASSQESSGYSYNEQFF. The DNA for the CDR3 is TGTGCCAGCAGCCAAGAATCTAGCGGATATTCCTACAATGAGCAGTTCTTC.

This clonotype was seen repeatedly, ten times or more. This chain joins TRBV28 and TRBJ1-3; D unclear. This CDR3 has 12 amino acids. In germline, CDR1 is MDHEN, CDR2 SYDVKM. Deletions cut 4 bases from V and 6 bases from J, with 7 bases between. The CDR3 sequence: CASSSTENTIYF. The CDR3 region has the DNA TGTGCCAGCAGTTCAACCGAAAACACCATATATTTT.

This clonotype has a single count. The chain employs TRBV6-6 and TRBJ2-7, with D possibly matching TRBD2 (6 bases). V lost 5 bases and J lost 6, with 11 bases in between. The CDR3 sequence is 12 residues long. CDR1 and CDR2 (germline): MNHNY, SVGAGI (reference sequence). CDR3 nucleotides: TGTGCCAGCAGTCAGGAGGGAGGCGAGCAGTACTTC. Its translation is CASSQEGGEQYF.

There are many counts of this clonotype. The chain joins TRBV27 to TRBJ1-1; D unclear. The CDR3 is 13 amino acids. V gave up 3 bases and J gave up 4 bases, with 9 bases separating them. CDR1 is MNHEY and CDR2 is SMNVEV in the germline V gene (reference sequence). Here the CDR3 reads CASSLAKITEAFF. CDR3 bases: TGTGCCAGCAGTTTGGCTAAGATCACTGAAGCTTTCTTT.

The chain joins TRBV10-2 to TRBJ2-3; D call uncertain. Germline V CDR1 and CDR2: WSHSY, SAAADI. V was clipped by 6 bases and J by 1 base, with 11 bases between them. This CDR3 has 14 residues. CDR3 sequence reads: CASRDTAGTDTQYF. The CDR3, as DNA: TGCGCCAGCAGGGATACCGCGGGCACAGATACGCAGTATTTT.

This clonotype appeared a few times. The CDR3: CASSPRDRGNQPQHF. Written as DNA, the CDR3 is TGTGCCAGCAGCCCACGGGACAGGGGCAATCAGCCCCAGCATTTT. The V gene is TRBV21-1, the J gene TRBJ1-5; the table's D call, TRBD1, has no DNA check behind it. TRBV21-1 is a pseudogene locus. The CDR3 has 15 amino acids.

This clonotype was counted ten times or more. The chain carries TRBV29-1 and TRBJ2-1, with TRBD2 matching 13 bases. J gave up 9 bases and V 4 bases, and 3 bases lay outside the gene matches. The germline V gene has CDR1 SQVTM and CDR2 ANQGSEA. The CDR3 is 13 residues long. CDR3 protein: CSVGLAGGVEQFF. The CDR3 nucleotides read TGCAGCGTTGGACTAGCGGGAGGTGTTGAGCAGTTCTTC.

CDR3: CASSQAVPGANVLTF. In DNA form, the CDR3 reads TGTGCCAGCAGCCAAGCGGTACCTGGGGCCAACGTCCTGACTTTC. The V and J genes are TRBV3-1 and TRBJ2-6; no firm D call. Per germline, CDR1 LGHDT and CDR2 YNNKEL (reference sequence). V was shortened by 1 base and J by 2 bases, with 6 bases between the two germline ends. This CDR3 has 15 residues.